These 32 T cell receptor beta chains were all obtained from the same sample, sequenced in a study of cytotoxic CD8 clonotypes in ibrutinib-treated CLL. Libraries were prepared by immunoSEQ multiplex PCR; TCRdb keeps only in-frame clonotypes and omits some of them. Among some 160,000 clones listed, more than 65% were seen once. Sample: PBMCs, taken after 12 months of ibrutinib treatment. The receptors shown here come from a human donor with chronic lymphocytic leukemia.

The chain combines TRBV9 with TRBJ2-3, with 7 bases aligning to TRBD1. J gave up 6 bases and V 2 bases, and 3 bases lay outside the gene matches. Germline V lookup: CDR1 SGDLS, CDR2 YYNGEE. The CDR3 has 13 amino acids. This chain's CDR3 is CASSVVQGDTQYF. The CDR3 region has the DNA TGTGCCAGCAGCGTCGTACAGGGGGATACGCAGTATTTT.

V gene TRBV11-3 combines with J gene TRBJ2-7, with 7 bases lining up with TRBD2. The V gene end was trimmed by 6 bases and the J gene end by 3 bases; junction bases not matched to a gene: 23. The germline CDR1 and CDR2 sequences are SGHNT and YENEEA. The CDR3 runs 19 residues. CDR3 bases: TGTGCCAGCAGACATACTAAGCTCGTTATACGCGGGAGTTACTACGAGCAGTACTTC. Protein sequence: CASRHTKLVIRGSYYEQYF. Using reference TRBV11-3 and TRBJ2-7 for the parts outside the CDR3, the full variable domain is EAGVVQSPRYKIIEKKQPVAFWCNPISGHNTLYWYLQNLGQGPELLIRYENEEAVDDSQLPKDRFSAERLKGVDSTLKIQPAELGDSAVYLCASRHTKLVIRGSYYEQYFGPGTRLTVT.

The V call is TRBV9, the J call TRBJ1-1; D remains unclear. CDR3 length: 15 residues. V dropped 7 bases and J dropped 2 bases, with 18 bases sitting between them. Germline CDR1 is SGDLS and CDR2 is YYNGEE. The CDR3 DNA is TGTGCCAGCGGAATGGCTGGAGTTCCTAACACTGAAGCTTTCTTT. Translation: CASGMAGVPNTEAFF. Using reference TRBV9 and TRBJ1-1 for the parts outside the CDR3, the full variable domain is DSGVTQTPKHLITATGQRVTLRCSPRSGDLSVYWYQQSLDQGLQFLIQYYNGEERAKGNILERFSAQQFPDLHSELNLSSLELGDSALYFCASGMAGVPNTEAFFGQGTRLTVV.

The chain couples TRBV28 to TRBJ2-2, with D unresolved. The CDR3 runs to 14 residues. CDR1 MDHEN and CDR2 SYDVKM come from the germline V gene. V dropped 3 bases and J dropped 1 base, with 6 bases sitting between them. The CDR3 protein is CASSLPGNTGELFF. The DNA for the CDR3 is TGTGCCAGCAGTTTGCCAGGGAACACCGGGGAGCTGTTTTTT. The full variable domain, rest sourced from reference TRBV28 and TRBJ2-2, is DVKVTQSSRYLVKRTGEKVFLECVQDMDHENMFWYRQDPGLGLRLIYFSYDVKMKEKGDIPEGYSVSREKKERFSLILESASTNQTSMYLCASSLPGNTGELFFGEGSRLTVL.

The chain has TRBV11-1 and TRBJ1-1, with a possible D match to TRBD1 (6 bases). The ends were cut back, 6 bases at V and 0 bases at J, with 11 bases in the middle. Germline lookup yields CDR1 SGHAT and CDR2 FQDESV (reference sequence). This CDR3 has 14 residues. CDR3 loop: CASRTDSMNTEAFF. The CDR3 DNA reads TGTGCCAGCAGGACGGACAGCATGAACACTGAAGCTTTCTTT.

This clone turned up a few times. CDR3 DNA sequence: TGCGCCAGCAGCTTGGAGCAGGTATCCTCTGGAAACACCATATATTTT. Translation: CASSLEQVSSGNTIYF. The chain combines TRBV5-1 with TRBJ1-3; D remains ambiguous. Germline V CDR1 and CDR2: SGHRS, YFSETQ. Trimming pared 0 bases from V and 0 bases from J, leaving 10 bases between. There are 16 residues in the CDR3. Supplemented by reference TRBV5-1 and TRBJ1-3, the full variable domain reads KAGVTQTPRYLIKTRGQQVTLSCSPISGHRSVSWYQQTPGQGLQFLFEYFSETQRNKGNFPGRFSGRQFSNSRSEMNVSTLELGDSALYLCASSLEQVSSGNTIYFGEGSWLTVV.

V and J are TRBV19 and TRBJ2-7; TRBD1 aligns across 10 bases. Germline V gene data show CDR1 as LNHDA and CDR2 as SQIVND (reference sequence). CDR3 length equals 14 residues. With 6 bases clipped from V and 3 bases from J, the junction kept 5 bases outside the gene matches. DNA for the CDR3: TGTGCCAGTAGCGGACAGGGGGTGGTCTACGAGCAGTACTTC. This codes for CASSGQGVVYEQYF.

The rearrangement uses TRBV27 and TRBJ1-2, with 8 bases fitting TRBD1. Germline CDR1 is MNHEY and CDR2 is SMNVEV (reference sequence). The junction had 11 bases not matched to a gene; V was cut back by 5 bases and J by 6 bases. The CDR3 covers 15 residues. The CDR3 is CASSPIGQGRDGYTF. The DNA for the CDR3 is TGTGCCAGCAGTCCTATCGGACAGGGCAGGGATGGCTACACCTTC.

The chain recombines TRBV23-1 with TRBJ1-4; no firm D call. TRBV23-1 is marked as an open reading frame, function uncertain. Trimming took 3 bases from V and 7 from J, leaving 27 bases between them. The CDR3 extends over 19 amino acids. The CDR3 reads CASSHFGLSSLHSSEKLFF. CDR3 nucleotide sequence: TGCGCCAGCAGTCATTTCGGCCTATCCTCCCTCCATTCGAGTGAAAAACTGTTTTTT.

V usage is TRBV28 and J usage is TRBJ2-7; 9 bases map to TRBD1. The V and J ends lost 8 bases and 5 bases, in that order; junction bases with no gene match: 4. CDR1 is MDHEN and CDR2 is SYDVKM in the germline V gene. There are 12 residues in the CDR3. The chain's CDR3 is CASGTGLNEQYF. CDR3 DNA: TGTGCCAGCGGGACAGGGTTAAACGAGCAGTACTTC.

This clone has a handful of counts. The CDR3 region has the DNA TGTGCCAGCAGCCCCCAAGGGACAAGCTACGAGCAGTACTTC. Translating gives CASSPQGTSYEQYF. The J gene is TRBJ2-7, the V gene TRBV9; maybe TRBD1 (6 bases). The V end was cut by 4 bases, the J end by 3 bases, with 14 bases between. Germline CDR1 SGDLS, CDR2 YYNGEE. The CDR3 has 14 residues. The full variable domain, with the rest looked up from reference TRBV9 and TRBJ2-7, is DSGVTQTPKHLITATGQRVTLRCSPRSGDLSVYWYQQSLDQGLQFLIQYYNGEERAKGNILERFSAQQFPDLHSELNLSSLELGDSALYFCASSPQGTSYEQYFGPGTRLTVT.

This clone was recorded a few times. At one of its ends the junction is not consistent with the germline gene, which may arise from a read error. The J gene is TRBJ1-4, the V gene TRBV4-3, with D perhaps TRBD1 (5 bases). CDR3 length: 12 residues. The germline V gene has CDR1 LGHNA and CDR2 YSLEER. The CDR3 loop reads CASSQDGAVLFF. In nucleotides, the CDR3 is TGCGCCAGCAGTCAAGACGGGGCAGTGCTGTTTTTT.

V and J are TRBV18 and TRBJ2-5, with 8 positions matching TRBD1. Trimming took 5 bases from V and 2 from J; bases not matched to a gene: 4. The CDR3 extends over 14 amino acids. Germline V gives CDR1 KGHSH, CDR2 LQKENI. In DNA, the CDR3 is TGTGCCAGCTCATCACAGGGGGGTCAAGAGACCCAGTACTTC. Its translation is CASSSQGGQETQYF.

The CDR3 loop is CASSYEVPGLPLHF. In DNA, the CDR3 is TGTGCCAGCAGTTACGAGGTTCCGGGTTTACCCCTCCACTTT. V usage is TRBV6-6 and J usage is TRBJ1-6; D remains unclear. V gave up 2 bases and J gave up 12 bases, with 14 bases separating them. Germline values: CDR1 MNHNY, CDR2 SVGAGI (reference sequence). This CDR3 has 14 amino acids.

The rearrangement links TRBV19 to TRBJ2-2; no definite D call. The ends were cut back, 1 base at V and 3 bases at J, with 9 bases in the middle. This CDR3 region has 15 residues. Germline V gives CDR1 LNHDA, CDR2 SQIVND (reference sequence). CDR3 protein: CASSIVNSDTGELFF. The CDR3, as DNA: TGTGCCAGTAGTATAGTAAACAGTGACACCGGGGAGCTGTTTTTT.

This sequence joins TRBV28 and TRBJ2-1; D perhaps matches TRBD2 (6 bases). Germline assignment: CDR1 MDHEN and CDR2 SYDVKM. The CDR3 length is 17 residues. V was cut by 5 bases and J by 4 bases, with 21 bases left in between. CDR3 DNA: TGTGCCAGCAGTCCTCCCACGGCGGGAAGGGGATACAATGAGCAGTTCTTC. Amino acid sequence: CASSPPTAGRGYNEQFF.

There are a few counts of this clone. The V and J genes are TRBV19 and TRBJ2-1; TRBD2 matches at 9 bases. The CDR3 covers 16 residues. V trimming: 7 bases; J trimming: 6 bases; junction bases outside the gene matches: 13. Germline assignment: CDR1 LNHDA and CDR2 SQIVND (reference sequence). The CDR3 reads CASTPRSSGKVNEQFF. CDR3 nucleotides: TGTGCCAGTACCCCCAGGTCTAGCGGGAAGGTCAATGAGCAGTTCTTC. Filled out from reference TRBV19 and TRBJ2-1, the complete variable domain reads DGGITQSPKYLFRKEGQNVTLSCEQNLNHDAMYWYRQDPGQGLRLIYYSQIVNDFQKGDIAEGYSVSREKKESFPLTVTSAQKNPTAFYLCASTPRSSGKVNEQFFGPGTRLTVL.

This chain uses TRBV7-8 with TRBJ1-4; D call uncertain. The ends were cut back, 5 bases at V and 4 bases at J, with 17 bases in the middle. The CDR3 has 16 residues. The germline CDR1 and CDR2 sequences are SGHVS and FQNEAQ. The CDR3 coding sequence is TGTGCCAGCAGCCGTCTGCTCGGGAGCCTTAATGAAAAACTGTTTTTT. Protein product: CASSRLLGSLNEKLFF.

Here the CDR3 reads CASNPGGVNSPLHF. In DNA, the CDR3 is TGTGCCAGCAACCCAGGGGGCGTTAATTCACCCCTCCACTTT. J is TRBJ1-6 and V is TRBV28; 8 nucleotides match TRBD1. Unmatched junction bases numbered 5, after V lost 7 bases and J lost 6 bases. Germline CDR1 reads MDHEN; CDR2 reads SYDVKM. The CDR3 extends over 14 amino acids.

This chain links TRBV4-3 with TRBJ2-2; D is uncertain. The V end was cut by 0 bases, the J end by 0 bases, with 8 bases between. Germline CDR1 is LGHNA and CDR2 is YSLEER. This CDR3 is 16 amino acids long. CDR3 protein: CASSQDPVPNTGELFF. The CDR3 DNA reads as TGCGCCAGCAGCCAAGATCCAGTCCCGAACACCGGGGAGCTGTTTTTT.

This chain uses TRBV18 with TRBJ2-6; D might be TRBD1 (5 bases). Germline V gene lookup returns CDR1 KGHSH and CDR2 LQKENI. The CDR3 sequence is 17 residues long. V lost 2 bases and J 1 base, leaving 12 bases between the germline ends. The CDR3 coding sequence is TGTGCCAGCTCACCAGGTGTAGGGGTGTCTGGGGCCAACGTCCTGACTTTC. Protein product: CASSPGVGVSGANVLTF.

The V gene is TRBV5-8, the J gene TRBJ1-2, with D unresolved. CDR1 SGHTS and CDR2 YDEGEE come from the germline V gene. The CDR3 is 11 residues long. The V and J ends lost 0 bases and 10 bases respectively, with 7 bases between them. CDR3 amino acids: CASSLAAVYTF. CDR3 sequence (DNA): TGTGCCAGCAGCTTGGCAGCCGTCTACACCTTC.

V is TRBV6-1 and J is TRBJ2-7; 8 positions match TRBD1. Per germline, CDR1 MNHNS and CDR2 SASEGT. The CDR3 totals 15 residues. The V segment lost 2 bases and the J segment 3 bases; nucleotides outside the gene matches: 6. CDR3 bases: TGTGCCAGCAGTGAAAGAGGACAGGGTCGCTACGAGCAGTACTTC. This sequence encodes CASSERGQGRYEQYF.

The chain has TRBV18 and TRBJ1-1; D ambiguous. CDR3 size: 12 residues. The germline CDR1 and CDR2 sequences are KGHSH and LQKENI. V lost 5 bases and J 4 bases, leaving 8 bases between the germline ends. CDR3 in amino acids: CASSGDRTEAFF. The DNA for the CDR3 is TGTGCCAGCTCAGGGGATCGCACTGAAGCTTTCTTT.

This clone was seen once. This specimen includes other DNA sequences encoding the same CDR3. The rearrangement joins TRBV11-3 to TRBJ1-1; perhaps TRBD1 as D (6 bases). With 5 bases removed from V and 1 base from J, the gap between germline ends came to 11 bases. The CDR3 is 14 residues long. Germline V CDR1 and CDR2: SGHNT, YENEEA. CDR3 protein: CASSKDSKNTEAFF. The CDR3 nucleotides read TGTGCCAGCAGCAAGGACAGCAAGAACACTGAAGCTTTCTTT. The entire variable domain, with the rest obtained from reference TRBV11-3 and TRBJ1-1, is as follows: EAGVVQSPRYKIIEKKQPVAFWCNPISGHNTLYWYLQNLGQGPELLIRYENEEAVDDSQLPKDRFSAERLKGVDSTLKIQPAELGDSAVYLCASSKDSKNTEAFFGQGTRLTVV.

The chain joins TRBV6-5 to TRBJ1-2; no firm D call. There are 15 residues in the CDR3. In germline, CDR1 is MNHEY, CDR2 SVGAGI. Trimming cost V 4 bases and J 2 bases, with 14 bases left between them. The CDR3 region has the DNA TGTGCCAGCAGTTCCGAACCTAAAGGAAACTATGGCTACACCTTC. Its protein is CASSSEPKGNYGYTF.

This clone was counted between two and nine times. The V call is TRBV6-1, the J call TRBJ1-6, with 10 positions matching TRBD1. Germline assignment: CDR1 MNHNS and CDR2 SASEGT. This CDR3 has 16 amino acids. The V segment lost 3 bases and the J segment 6 bases; nucleotides outside the gene matches: 5. CDR3 DNA sequence: TGTGCCAGCAGTGACGACAGGGGGCTGGGTAATTCACCCCTCCACTTT. It yields the protein CASSDDRGLGNSPLHF.

The V and J genes are TRBV19 and TRBJ1-2; D remains unclear. The CDR3 sequence is 13 residues long. Germline V gene sequence: CDR1 LNHDA, CDR2 SQIVND (reference sequence). V was pared by 5 bases and J by 5 bases, with 12 bases between. The CDR3 coding sequence is TGTGCCAGTAGTCAAGAGAGGATATATGGCTACACCTTC. Residues: CASSQERIYGYTF.

This rearrangement joins TRBV18 to TRBJ2-7; D is uncertain. From germline, CDR1 is KGHSH and CDR2 LQKENI. CDR3 length equals 11 residues. V was shortened by 5 bases and J by 5 bases, with 7 bases between the two germline ends. The CDR3 spells CASSSHDEQYF. CDR3 sequence (DNA): TGTGCCAGCTCATCCCATGACGAGCAGTACTTC.

The table lists this clone with a few counts. V and J are TRBV7-2 and TRBJ1-3; the match to TRBD1 covers 7 bases. The V gene's germline CDR1 is SGHTA and CDR2 FQGNSA. The CDR3 contains 15 residues. Trimming removed 6 bases from V and 2 bases from J; junction bases left unmatched: 7. Written as DNA, the CDR3 is TGTGCCAGCAGTTCTACAGGGGCCCCTGGAAACACCATATATTTT. Encoded protein: CASSSTGAPGNTIYF.

The chain combines TRBV7-9 with TRBJ2-4, with D perhaps matching TRBD1 (6 bases). Germline V CDR1 and CDR2: SEHNR, FQNEAQ (reference sequence). The V gene lost 5 bases and the J gene lost 5 bases, with 13 bases spanning the gap. The CDR3 loop spans 14 amino acids. CDR3 loop: CASSPNRDQNIQYF. For the CDR3, the DNA is TGTGCCAGCAGCCCAAACAGGGACCAAAACATTCAGTACTTC.

The V gene is TRBV18, the J gene TRBJ2-2; D gene ambiguous. The CDR3 has 17 residues. Trimming took off 3 bases at V and 2 bases at J, with 16 bases between the two ends. The germline gives CDR1 KGHSH, CDR2 LQKENI. CDR3 amino acids: CASSPGRTGGNTGELFF. CDR3 coding DNA: TGTGCCAGCTCACCGGGTCGTACGGGTGGCAACACCGGGGAGCTGTTTTTT.